This record looks at one T cell receptor (beta chain) sequence and its context. This entry belongs to a study of cytomegalovirus exposure and HLA in healthy donors. The CDR3 spans 16 residues. V was trimmed by 0 bases and J by 7 bases, leaving 16 bases between them. Germline V gives CDR1 SEHNR, CDR2 FQNEAQ (reference sequence). It was with 60 Vbeta and 13 Jbeta primers that the PCR ran. TCRdb keeps only in-frame clones here, not all; method: immunoSEQ multiplex PCR. The table has 130,000 to 150,000 clones, around three quarters seen once. Input material: PBMCs. The chain carries TRBV7-9 and TRBJ2-1, with a possible D match to TRBD1 (7 bases). The origin of this receptor is a man aged 35-49 years in good health and CMV-seropositive. The CDR3 loop is CASSLAPAGGSNEQFF. The DNA of the CDR3 is TGTGCCAGCAGCTTAGCGCCGGCAGGGGGGTCTAATGAGCAGTTCTTC. The variable domain in full, with the rest retrieved from reference TRBV7-9 and TRBJ2-1, is DTGVSQNPRHKITKRGQNVTFRCDPISEHNRLYWYRQTLGQGPEFLTYFQNEAQLEKSRLLSDRFSAERPKGSFSTLEIQRTEQGDSAMYLCASSLAPAGGSNEQFFGPGTRLTVL.